This T cell receptor (beta chain) was captured by sequencing in a study of cytomegalovirus exposure and HLA in healthy donors. The study ran its PCR with 60 Vbeta and 13 Jbeta primers. The method was immunoSEQ multiplex PCR; TCRdb's version includes in-frame clones alone and lacks a portion of them. The table shows some 130,000 clones, with approximately 78% occurring only once. The V gene end was trimmed by 7 bases and the J gene end by 4 bases; junction bases not matched to a gene: 10. The CDR3 has 15 amino acids. In germline, CDR1 is ENHRY, CDR2 SYGVKD. This receptor was obtained from a female donor in good health and CMV-seronegative. Input material: PBMCs. V is TRBV10-3 and J is TRBJ2-1, with 7 bases fitting TRBD2. The CDR3 spells CAITLQAGIYNEQFF. The CDR3, as DNA: TGTGCCATCACTCTCCAAGCGGGGATATACAATGAGCAGTTCTTC.